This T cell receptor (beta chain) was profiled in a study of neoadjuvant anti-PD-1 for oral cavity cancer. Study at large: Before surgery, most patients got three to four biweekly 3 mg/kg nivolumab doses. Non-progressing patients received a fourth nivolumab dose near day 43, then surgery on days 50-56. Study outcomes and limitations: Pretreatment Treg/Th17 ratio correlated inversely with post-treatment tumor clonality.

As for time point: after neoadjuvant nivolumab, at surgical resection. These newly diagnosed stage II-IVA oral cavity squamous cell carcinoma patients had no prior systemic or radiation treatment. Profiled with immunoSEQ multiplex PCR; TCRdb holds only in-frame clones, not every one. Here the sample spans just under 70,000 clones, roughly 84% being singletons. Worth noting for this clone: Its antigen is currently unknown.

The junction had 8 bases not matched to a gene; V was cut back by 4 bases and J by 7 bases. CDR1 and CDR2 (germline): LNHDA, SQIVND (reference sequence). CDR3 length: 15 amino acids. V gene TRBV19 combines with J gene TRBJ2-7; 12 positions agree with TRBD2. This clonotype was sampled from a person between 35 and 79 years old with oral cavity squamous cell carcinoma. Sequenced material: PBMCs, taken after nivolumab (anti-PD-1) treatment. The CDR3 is CASSTGLAGRGEQYF. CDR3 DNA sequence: TGTGCCAGTAGTACCGGACTAGCGGGAAGGGGGGAGCAGTACTTC.